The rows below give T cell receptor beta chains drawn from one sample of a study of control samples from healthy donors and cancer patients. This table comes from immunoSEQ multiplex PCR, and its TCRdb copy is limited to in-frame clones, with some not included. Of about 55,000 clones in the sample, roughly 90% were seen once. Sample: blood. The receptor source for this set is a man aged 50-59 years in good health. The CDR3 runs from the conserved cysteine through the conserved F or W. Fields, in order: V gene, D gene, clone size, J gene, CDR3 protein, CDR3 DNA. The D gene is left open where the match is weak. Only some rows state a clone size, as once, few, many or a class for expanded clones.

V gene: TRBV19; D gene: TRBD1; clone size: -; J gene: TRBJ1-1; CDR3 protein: CASSLRDSPSAFF; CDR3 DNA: TGTGCCAGTAGTCTCCGGGACAGCCCGTCAGCTTTCTTT
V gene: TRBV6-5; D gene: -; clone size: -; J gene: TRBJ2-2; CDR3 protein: CASSYSGGNTGELFF; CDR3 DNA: TGTGCCAGCAGTTACTCCGGGGGGAACACCGGGGAGCTGTTTTTT
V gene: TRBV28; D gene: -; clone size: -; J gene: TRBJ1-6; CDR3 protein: CASNRNRINSPLHF; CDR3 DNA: TGTGCCAGCAACAGAAACAGGATTAATTCACCCCTCCACTTT
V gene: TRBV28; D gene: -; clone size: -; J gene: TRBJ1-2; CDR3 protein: CASSLGTLYGYTF; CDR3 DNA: TGTGCCAGCAGTTTGGGGACTCTCTATGGCTACACCTTC
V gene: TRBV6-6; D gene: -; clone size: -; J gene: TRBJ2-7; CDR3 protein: CASSYRDYEQYF; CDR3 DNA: TGTGCCAGCAGTTACCGCGACTACGAGCAGTACTTC
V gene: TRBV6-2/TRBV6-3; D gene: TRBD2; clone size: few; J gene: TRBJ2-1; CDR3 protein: CASSYTSGTYNEQFF; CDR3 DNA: TGTGCCAGCAGTTACACTAGCGGGACCTACAATGAGCAGTTCTTC
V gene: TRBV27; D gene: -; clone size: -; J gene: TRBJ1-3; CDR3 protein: CASSSQGTSGNTIYF; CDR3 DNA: TGTGCCAGCAGTTCACAGGGTACCTCTGGAAACACCATATATTTT
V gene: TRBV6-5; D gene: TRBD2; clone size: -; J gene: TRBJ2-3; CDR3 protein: CASSYSPGLGTDTQYF; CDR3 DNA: TGTGCCAGCAGTTACTCACCCGGACTAGGCACAGATACGCAGTATTTT
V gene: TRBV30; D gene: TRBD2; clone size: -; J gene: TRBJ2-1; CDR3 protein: CAWRQGRLAGTYNEQFF; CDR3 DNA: TGTGCCTGGAGACAAGGCCGGCTAGCGGGAACCTACAATGAGCAGTTCTTC
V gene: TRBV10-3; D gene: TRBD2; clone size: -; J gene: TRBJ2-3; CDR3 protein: CAIRESGTSGDGGFTDTQYF; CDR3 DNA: TGTGCCATCAGGGAATCCGGGACTAGCGGGGATGGGGGCTTCACAGATACGCAGTATTTT
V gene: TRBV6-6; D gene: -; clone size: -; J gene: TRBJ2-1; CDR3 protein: CASSHPHRLDNYNEQFF; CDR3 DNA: TGTGCCAGCAGTCACCCCCATCGATTGGACAATTACAATGAGCAGTTCTTC
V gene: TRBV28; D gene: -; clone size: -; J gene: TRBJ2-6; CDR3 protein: CASSPAVSGANVLTF; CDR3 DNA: TGTGCCAGCAGTCCCGCGGTCTCCGGGGCCAACGTCCTGACTTTC
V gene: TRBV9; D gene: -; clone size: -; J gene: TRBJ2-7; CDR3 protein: CASSVTVSSYEQYF; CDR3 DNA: TGTGCCAGCAGTGTGACGGTTAGCTCCTACGAGCAGTACTTC
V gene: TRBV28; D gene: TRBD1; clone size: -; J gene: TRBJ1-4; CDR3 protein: CASSKTGGREKLFF; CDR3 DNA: TGTGCCAGCAGTAAAACAGGGGGCCGGGAAAAACTGTTTTTT
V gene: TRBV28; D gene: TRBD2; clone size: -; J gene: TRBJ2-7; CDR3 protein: CASSPLAGGSTYEQYF; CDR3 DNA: TGTGCCAGCAGTCCTTTAGCGGGAGGCTCAACCTACGAGCAGTACTTC
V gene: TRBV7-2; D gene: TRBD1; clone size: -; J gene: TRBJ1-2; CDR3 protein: CASSSGQALYGYTF; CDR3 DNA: TGTGCCAGCAGCTCCGGACAGGCCCTCTATGGCTACACCTTC
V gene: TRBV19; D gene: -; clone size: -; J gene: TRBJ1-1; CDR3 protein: CASINTLNTEAFF; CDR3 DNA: TGTGCCAGTATCAACACCTTGAACACTGAAGCTTTCTTT
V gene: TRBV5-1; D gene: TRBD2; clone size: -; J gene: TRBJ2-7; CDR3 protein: CASSHRLAGVIYEQYF; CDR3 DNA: TGCGCCAGCAGCCACAGACTAGCGGGAGTCATATACGAGCAGTACTTC
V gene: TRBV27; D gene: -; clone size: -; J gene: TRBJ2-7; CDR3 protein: CASSLSLAGFPYEQYF; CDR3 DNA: TGTGCCAGCAGTTTATCGCTGGCAGGGTTTCCCTACGAGCAGTACTTC
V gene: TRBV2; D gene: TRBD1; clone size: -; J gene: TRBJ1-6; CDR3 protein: CASSDGTGNSPLHF; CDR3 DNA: TGTGCCAGCAGCGACGGGACAGGGAATTCACCCCTCCACTTT
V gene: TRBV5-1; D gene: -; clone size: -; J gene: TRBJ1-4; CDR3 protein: CASSLKGDPFEKLFF; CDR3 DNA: TGCGCCAGCAGCTTGAAGGGAGATCCGTTCGAAAAACTGTTTTTT
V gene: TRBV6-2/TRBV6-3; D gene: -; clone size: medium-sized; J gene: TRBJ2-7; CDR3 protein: CASSYSESREQYF; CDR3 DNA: TGTGCCAGCAGTTACTCTGAGTCACGCGAGCAGTACTTC
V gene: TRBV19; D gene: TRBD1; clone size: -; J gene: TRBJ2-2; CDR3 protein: CASSLRQGTGELFF; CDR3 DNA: TGTGCCAGTAGTCTACGACAGGGTACCGGGGAGCTGTTTTTT
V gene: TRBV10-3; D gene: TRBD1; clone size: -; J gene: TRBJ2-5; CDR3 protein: CAIAVDREEETQYF; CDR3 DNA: TGTGCCATCGCCGTGGACAGGGAGGAAGAGACCCAGTACTTC
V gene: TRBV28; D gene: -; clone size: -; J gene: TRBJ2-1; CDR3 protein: CASSSVPTGLRRAYNEQFF; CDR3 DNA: TGTGCCAGCAGTTCGGTCCCGACAGGTCTTCGGAGGGCCTACAATGAGCAGTTCTTC
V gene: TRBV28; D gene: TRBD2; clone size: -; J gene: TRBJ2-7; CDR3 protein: CASSSPWGSGKYEQYF; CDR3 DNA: TGTGCCAGCAGTTCCCCTTGGGGTAGCGGGAAATACGAGCAGTACTTC
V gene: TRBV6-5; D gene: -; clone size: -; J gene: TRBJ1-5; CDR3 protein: CASSPSEGGGQPQHF; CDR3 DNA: TGTGCCAGCAGTCCCTCGGAAGGTGGGGGTCAGCCCCAGCATTTT
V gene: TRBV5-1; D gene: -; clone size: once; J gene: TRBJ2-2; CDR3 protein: CASSLPGAETGELFF; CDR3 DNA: TGCGCCAGCAGCTTACCGGGGGCAGAGACCGGGGAGCTGTTTTTT
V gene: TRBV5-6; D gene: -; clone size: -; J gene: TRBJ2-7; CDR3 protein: CASSFGGTYEQYF; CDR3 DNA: TGTGCCAGCAGCTTCGGCGGGACCTACGAGCAGTACTTC
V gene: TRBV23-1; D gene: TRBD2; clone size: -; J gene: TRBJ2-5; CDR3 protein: CASSQTGETSTEETQYF; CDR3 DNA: TGCGCCAGCAGTCAAACGGGGGAGACTAGCACAGAAGAGACCCAGTACTTC
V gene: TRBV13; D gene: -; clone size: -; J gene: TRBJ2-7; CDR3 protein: CASSLEGGGSYEQYF; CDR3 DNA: TGTGCCAGCAGCTTAGAGGGGGGCGGGTCCTACGAGCAGTACTTC
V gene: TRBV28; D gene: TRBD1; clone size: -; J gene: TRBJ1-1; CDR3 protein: CASSPGQGRTEAFF; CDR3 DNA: TGTGCCAGCAGTCCGGGACAGGGGCGGACTGAAGCTTTCTTT
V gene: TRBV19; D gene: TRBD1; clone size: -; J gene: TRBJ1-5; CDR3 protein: CASSTDRGLDSNQPQHF; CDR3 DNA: TGTGCCAGTAGTACGGACAGGGGGCTAGATAGCAATCAGCCCCAGCATTTT
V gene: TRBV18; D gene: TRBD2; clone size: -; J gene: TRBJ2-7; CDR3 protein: CASSPGWAGGSYEQYF; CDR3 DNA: TGTGCCAGCTCACCGGGATGGGCGGGGGGCTCCTACGAGCAGTACTTC
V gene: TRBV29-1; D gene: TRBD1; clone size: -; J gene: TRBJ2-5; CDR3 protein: CSVAGDRGGQETQYF; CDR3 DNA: TGCAGCGTTGCCGGGGACAGGGGTGGACAAGAGACCCAGTACTTC
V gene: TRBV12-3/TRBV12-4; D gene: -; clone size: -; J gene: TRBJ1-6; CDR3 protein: CASSFNRDSPLHF; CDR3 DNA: TGTGCCAGCAGTTTTAACAGGGATTCACCCCTCCACTTT
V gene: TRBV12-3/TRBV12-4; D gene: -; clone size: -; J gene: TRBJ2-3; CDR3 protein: CASRGTWTDTQYF; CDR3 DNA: TGTGCCAGCAGAGGGACATGGACAGATACGCAGTATTTT
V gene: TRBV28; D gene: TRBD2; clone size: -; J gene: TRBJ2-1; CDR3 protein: CASSSPGLAGSYNEQFF; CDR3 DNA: TGTGCCAGCAGTTCTCCGGGACTAGCGGGATCCTACAATGAGCAGTTCTTC
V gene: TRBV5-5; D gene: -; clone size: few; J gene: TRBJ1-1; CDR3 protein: CASSLEGGGGTEAFF; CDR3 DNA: TGTGCCAGCAGCTTGGAGGGTGGCGGAGGAACTGAAGCTTTCTTT
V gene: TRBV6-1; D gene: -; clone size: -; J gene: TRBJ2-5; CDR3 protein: CASSETGETQYF; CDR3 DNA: TGTGCCAGCAGTGAAACAGGGGAGACCCAGTACTTC
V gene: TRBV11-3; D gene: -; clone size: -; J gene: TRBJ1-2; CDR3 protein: CASSSDGYGYTF; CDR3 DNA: TGTGCCAGCAGCTCTGACGGCTATGGCTACACCTTC
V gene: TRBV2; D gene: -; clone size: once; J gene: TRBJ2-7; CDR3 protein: CASSEGTGVSYEQYF; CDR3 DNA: TGTGCCAGCAGTGAAGGAACGGGGGTCTCCTACGAGCAGTACTTC
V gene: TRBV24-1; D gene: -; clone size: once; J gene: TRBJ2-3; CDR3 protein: CATSETAWRGTDTQYF; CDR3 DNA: TGTGCCACCAGTGAGACAGCCTGGCGGGGCACAGATACGCAGTATTTT
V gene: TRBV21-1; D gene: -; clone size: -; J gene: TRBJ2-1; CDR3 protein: CASSKAGQGANEQFF; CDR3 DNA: TGTGCCAGCAGCAAAGCGGGACAGGGGGCAAATGAGCAGTTCTTC
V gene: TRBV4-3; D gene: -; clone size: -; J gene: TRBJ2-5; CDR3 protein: CASSQAVGGSETQYF; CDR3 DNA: TGCGCCAGCAGCCAAGCCGTAGGAGGGTCAGAGACCCAGTACTTC